These 18 T cell receptor beta chains were all obtained from the same sample, sequenced in a study of T cells expressing NK-cell markers. TCRdb reprocessed the 5' RACE reads and keeps a single row for each CDR3 protein, giving no DNA. The sample table includes 440,000 or so distinct CDR3 sequences. Material: blood T cells: a sorted CD56 or NKG2C T cell subset, CD4+ or CD8+ T cells, or bulk PBMC T cells (not recorded which). All receptors come from a woman between 18 and 69 years old in good health.

This CDR3 is CASSQGFVGQLNTGELFF. The chain joins TRBV4-3 to TRBJ2-2. This CDR3 comprises 18 residues. Germline V gene data show CDR1 as LGHNA and CDR2 as YSLEER.

The J gene is TRBJ2-4, the V gene TRBV28; TCRdb lists TRBD1, though no DNA is available to test this call. The length of the CDR3 is 14 residues. Germline CDR1 is MDHEN and CDR2 is SYDVKM. Here the CDR3 reads CASSHRQGGNIQYF.

The chain has TRBV4-3 and TRBJ2-7; the TCRdb D gene call, TRBD2, has no DNA to confirm it. Germline V lookup: CDR1 LGHNA, CDR2 YSLEER. The length of the CDR3 is 18 residues. CDR3: CASSQDRDLADLGGTKYF.

The rearrangement links TRBV5-1 to TRBJ2-7. The CDR3 runs to 13 residues. The germline CDR1 and CDR2 sequences are SGHRS and YFSETQ. Here the CDR3 reads CASSLGWSYEQYF.

CDR3: CASSPSWGPQETQYF. V gene TRBV7-3 combines with J gene TRBJ2-5; TCRdb returns TRBD1, unconfirmable since there is no DNA. This CDR3 has 15 amino acids. Germline CDR1 SGHTA, CDR2 FQGTGA.

V gene TRBV12-3 or TRBV12-4 combines with J gene TRBJ2-5; TCRdb proposes TRBD1, but this gene call is untestable without DNA. The CDR3 totals 14 residues. The CDR3 here is CASRSDRDGETQYF.

The chain uses TRBV7-8 and TRBJ2-1; TCRdb selects TRBD1, and the lack of DNA leaves this call unchecked. The CDR3 has 14 amino acids. The germline gives CDR1 SGHVS, CDR2 FQNEAQ. This CDR3 is CASSLGGGLDEQFF.

This chain uses TRBV20-1 with TRBJ2-2. The CDR3 is made up of 15 amino acids. Germline values: CDR1 DFQATT, CDR2 SNEGSKA (reference sequence). The CDR3 region is CSATDFAGSTGELFF.

The chain employs TRBV19 and TRBJ1-1; TCRdb selects TRBD1, and the lack of DNA leaves this call unchecked. Germline lookup yields CDR1 LNHDA and CDR2 SQIVND (reference sequence). This CDR3 contains 13 residues. CDR3 sequence reads: CASSTQGTTEAFF.

The CDR3 spells CASSQDSAGTGDGYTF. The chain has TRBV4-3 and TRBJ1-2; with no DNA, the TCRdb D assignment of TRBD1 cannot be verified. Looked up from germline, CDR1 is LGHNA and CDR2 is YSLEER. The CDR3 extends over 16 amino acids.

V usage is TRBV14 and J usage is TRBJ2-2. CDR1 is SGHDN and CDR2 is FVKESK in the germline V gene. There are 16 residues in the CDR3. The chain's CDR3 is CASSQGVFRATGELFF.

The chain has TRBV14 and TRBJ1-6; TCRdb's D call, TRBD1, is unchecked because there is no DNA. The CDR3 length is 14 residues. Germline values: CDR1 SGHDN, CDR2 FVKESK. The CDR3 sequence is CASSLGQGSSPLHF.

The gene calls are TRBV30 and TRBJ1-5. Germline CDR1 and CDR2: GTSNPN and SVGIG (reference sequence). CDR3 length: 14 amino acids. CDR3 sequence: CAWSREVGNQPQHF.

The chain combines TRBV12-3 or TRBV12-4 with TRBJ2-7; there is no DNA to check the TCRdb D call of TRBD2. CDR3 size: 15 residues. CDR3 residues: CASSGWASPGYEQYF.

The V gene is TRBV7-2, the J gene TRBJ2-7; with no DNA, the TCRdb D assignment of TRBD1 cannot be verified. Per germline, CDR1 SGHTA and CDR2 FQGNSA. This CDR3 comprises 15 residues. The CDR3 spells CASSLGSTNGGEQYF.

This chain joins TRBV29-1 and TRBJ2-1. Germline CDR1 and CDR2: SQVTM and ANQGSEA. The CDR3 runs 13 residues. Here the CDR3 reads CSVESRLYNEQFF.

J is TRBJ2-7 and V is TRBV12-3 or TRBV12-4. The CDR3 sequence is 13 residues long. The CDR3 spells CASSFSITYEQYF.

This chain joins TRBV3-1 and TRBJ1-1; TCRdb proposes TRBD1, but this gene call is untestable without DNA. Germline values: CDR1 LGHDT, CDR2 YNNKEL (reference sequence). CDR3 length: 14 amino acids. The CDR3 sequence: CASRRDREDTEAFF.